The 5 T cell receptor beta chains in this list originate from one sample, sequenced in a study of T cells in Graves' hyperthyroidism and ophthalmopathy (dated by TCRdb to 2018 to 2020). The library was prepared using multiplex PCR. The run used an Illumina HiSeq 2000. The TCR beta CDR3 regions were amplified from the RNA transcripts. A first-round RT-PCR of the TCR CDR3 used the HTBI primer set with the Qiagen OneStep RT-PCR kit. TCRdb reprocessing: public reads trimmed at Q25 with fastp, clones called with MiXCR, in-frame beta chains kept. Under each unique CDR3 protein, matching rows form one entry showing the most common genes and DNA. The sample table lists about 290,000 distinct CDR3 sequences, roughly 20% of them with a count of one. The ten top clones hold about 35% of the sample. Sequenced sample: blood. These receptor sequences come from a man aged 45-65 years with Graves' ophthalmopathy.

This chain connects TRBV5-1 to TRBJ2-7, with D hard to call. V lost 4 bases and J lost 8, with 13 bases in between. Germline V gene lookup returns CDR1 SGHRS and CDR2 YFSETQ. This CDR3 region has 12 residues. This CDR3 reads CASSEDPLKQYF. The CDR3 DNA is TGCGCCAGCAGCGAGGACCCACTCAAGCAGTACTTC. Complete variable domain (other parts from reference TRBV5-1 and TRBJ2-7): KAGVTQTPRYLIKTRGQQVTLSCSPISGHRSVSWYQQTPGQGLQFLFEYFSETQRNKGNFPGRFSGRQFSNSRSEMNVSTLELGDSALYLCASSEDPLKQYFGPGTRLTVT.

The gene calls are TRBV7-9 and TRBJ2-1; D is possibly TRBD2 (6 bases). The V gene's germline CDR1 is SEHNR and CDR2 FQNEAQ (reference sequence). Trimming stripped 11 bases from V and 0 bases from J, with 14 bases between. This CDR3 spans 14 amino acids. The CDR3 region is CAALPSASYNEQFF. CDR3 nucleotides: TGTGCCGCCCTCCCTAGCGCCTCCTACAATGAGCAGTTCTTC.

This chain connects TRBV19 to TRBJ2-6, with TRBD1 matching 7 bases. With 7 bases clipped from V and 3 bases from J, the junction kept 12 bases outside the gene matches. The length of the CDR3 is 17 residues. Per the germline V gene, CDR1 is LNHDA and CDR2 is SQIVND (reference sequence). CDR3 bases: TGTGCCAGTAACAGGGCCAGGGGGAGAAATGGGGCCAACGTCCTGACTTTC. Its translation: CASNRARGRNGANVLTF.

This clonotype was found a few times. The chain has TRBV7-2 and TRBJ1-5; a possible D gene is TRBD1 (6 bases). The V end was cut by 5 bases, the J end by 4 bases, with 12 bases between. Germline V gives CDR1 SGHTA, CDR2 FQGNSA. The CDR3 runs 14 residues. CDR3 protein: CASSNTGRNQPQHF. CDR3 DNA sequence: TGTGCCAGCAGCAACACAGGGCGAAATCAGCCCCAGCATTTT.

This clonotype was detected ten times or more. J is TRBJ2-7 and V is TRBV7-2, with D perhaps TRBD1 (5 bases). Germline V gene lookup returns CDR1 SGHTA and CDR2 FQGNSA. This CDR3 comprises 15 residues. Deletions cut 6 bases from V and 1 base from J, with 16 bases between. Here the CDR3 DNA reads TGTGCCAGCAGGGTTGGGGCGGCGCCATCCTACGAGCAGTACTTC. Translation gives CASRVGAAPSYEQYF.